The rows below give T cell receptor beta chains drawn from one sample of a study of T-cell reconstitution after alpha-beta-depleted transplantation in children. TCRdb reprocessed the PCR reads with MiXCR, giving one entry per CDR3 protein. The repertoire holds around 490,000 distinct CDR3 sequences, with over 9.5% as singletons. Specimen: PBMCs, mostly from graft donor cells, collected 180 days after TCRalphabeta/CD19-depleted stem cell transplant. These TCRs come from a female patient aged 2-15 years who had a stem cell transplant for aplastic anemia, so the T cells may come from the graft donor. The CDR3 runs from the conserved cysteine through the conserved F or W.

>TRBV27
CASSLSLNEQFF
>TRBV7-2
CASSLAALAGTDTQYF
>TRBV7-9
CASSPLSGSLGTDTQYF
>TRBV20-1
CSATRMRYGYTF
>TRBV18
CASSDRDRSNGELFF
>TRBV28
CASSFGWLAAKNIQYF
>TRBV12-3/TRBV12-4
CASSLRQTNNEQFF
>TRBV27
CASSLLAGGAGERFF
>TRBV4-3
CASSQDWTGTETQYF
>TRBV7-2
CASSPQQGLAVDTQYF
>TRBV28
CASSFQGFDEQYF
>TRBV12-3/TRBV12-4
CASSSTGLDTQYF
>TRBV28
CASTLAPSSYEQYF
>TRBV7-3
CASSRKTGGVTGELFF
>TRBV11-2
CASTLARGPYTGELFF
>TRBV5-1
CASSSHAVLGDGYTF
>TRBV28
CASSFLAVYNEQFF
>TRBV7-3
CASGTAGSPLHF
>TRBV15
CATSREGLSHNQPQHF
>TRBV7-9
CASSFSDRDTGELFF
>TRBV3-1
CASSQEHSMNTEAFF
>TRBV4-3
CASSHISGQGGEKLFF
>TRBV6-5
CASSYRAGGRPDTQYF
>TRBV5-1
CASSLALAGGPSGYNEQFF
>TRBV3-1
CASSQETGWPENEQFF
>TRBV7-2
CASSLAQGLETQYF
>TRBV5-1
CASSLAGTPAQETQYF
>TRBV20-1
CSASDRSNYGYTF
>TRBV7-7
CASSLGQSNSYNEQFF
>TRBV30
CAWSDGRKINYGYTF
>TRBV28
CASSPGGARATETQYF
>TRBV20-1
CSASWTSGPSTKQYF
>TRBV3-1
CASSLSAVSYEQYF
>TRBV18
CASSPFGTGEPTDTQYF
>TRBV28
CASSFSGYGANVLTF
>TRBV5-5
CASSLSIQGANYGYTF
>TRBV2
CASRVDRATEAFF
>TRBV27
CASSFSTLLAKNIQYF
>TRBV20-1
CSARQGARTGELFF
>TRBV10-2
CAGGQGSYEQYF
>TRBV7-2
CASSLRSGRTYSGNTIYF
>TRBV5-5
CASSLGLDGRINQPQHF
>TRBV20-1
CSASLLGDNEQFF